The 22 T cell receptor beta chains reported below all come from one sample, sequenced in a study of blood T cell repertoires in COVID-19. The table came from immunoSEQ multiplex PCR; TCRdb's copy has only in-frame clones and leaves some out. The data show more than 300,000 clones, 89% seen once. What was sequenced was peripheral blood. The receptors here all came from a man in his late teens or twenties who had recovered from COVID-19.

The chain links TRBV28 to TRBJ2-5; D is possibly TRBD1 (5 bases). The CDR3 consists of 15 residues. V was trimmed by 5 bases and J by 0 bases, leaving 13 bases between them. From germline, CDR1 is MDHEN and CDR2 SYDVKM. The CDR3 bases are TGTGCCAGCAGTGGGGCCGGCGAGAACCAAGAGACCCAGTACTTC. As protein: CASSGAGENQETQYF. Full variable domain (remainder filled in from reference TRBV28 and TRBJ2-5): DVKVTQSSRYLVKRTGEKVFLECVQDMDHENMFWYRQDPGLGLRLIYFSYDVKMKEKGDIPEGYSVSREKKERFSLILESASTNQTSMYLCASSGAGENQETQYFGPGTRLLVL.

The V gene is TRBV19, the J gene TRBJ2-1, with TRBD2 identical over 7 bases. With V trimmed by 2 bases and J by 0 bases, 16 bases remained unmatched. The germline V gene encodes CDR1 LNHDA and CDR2 SQIVND (reference sequence). The CDR3 loop spans 20 amino acids. For the CDR3, the DNA is TGTGCCAGTAGTATACCCCGGCGGGGGTACTATCCGAGCTCCTACAATGAGCAGTTCTTC. This sequence encodes CASSIPRRGYYPSSYNEQFF.

The gene calls are TRBV11-2 and TRBJ1-5; TRBD1 agrees at 11 bases. The CDR3 has 14 amino acids. The germline CDR1 and CDR2 sequences are SGHAT and FQNNGV. With V trimmed by 11 bases and J by 4 bases, 7 bases remained unmatched. The CDR3 spells CAARWDRGNQPQHF. In DNA, the CDR3 is TGTGCCGCCCGATGGGACAGGGGGAATCAGCCCCAGCATTTT.

The V and J genes are TRBV19 and TRBJ1-1; D is perhaps TRBD1 (5 bases). Trimming shortened V by 5 bases and J by 0 bases, and 13 bases separated the two germline ends. There are 15 residues in the CDR3. Germline values: CDR1 LNHDA, CDR2 SQIVND (reference sequence). The CDR3 DNA reads TGTGCCAGTAGTGCCACCAGGGAAGTGAACACTGAAGCTTTCTTT. It codes for CASSATREVNTEAFF.

The rearrangement links TRBV3-1 (or the pseudogene TRBV3-2) to TRBJ2-2; the match to TRBD2 covers 7 bases. There are 15 residues in the CDR3. Germline CDR1 is LGHDT and CDR2 is YNNKEL (reference sequence). The trim removed 3 bases at V and 8 bases at J, leaving 9 bases unmatched. CDR3 in amino acids: CASSQGGHGRGELFF. In DNA, the CDR3 is TGTGCCAGCAGCCAGGGAGGGCATGGGCGAGGGGAGCTGTTTTTT.

The gene calls are TRBV7-3 and TRBJ1-2; 7 nucleotides line up with TRBD1. Germline CDR1 is SGHTA and CDR2 is FQGTGA. The V segment lost 5 bases and the J segment 5 bases; nucleotides outside the gene matches: 11. The CDR3 consists of 15 residues. Here the CDR3 reads CASSPTGDGVYGYTF. In DNA form, the CDR3 reads TGTGCCAGCAGCCCTACAGGGGACGGGGTTTATGGCTACACCTTC. The whole variable domain, remainder taken from reference TRBV7-3 and TRBJ1-2, is GAGVSQTPSNKVTEKGKYVELRCDPISGHTALYWYRQSLGQGPEFLIYFQGTGAADDSGLPNDRFFAVRPEGSVSTLKIQRTERGDSAVYLCASSPTGDGVYGYTFGSGTRLTVV.

The chain carries TRBV5-1 and TRBJ2-2, with D possibly being TRBD1 (6 bases). Trimming shortened V by 4 bases and J by 3 bases, and 16 bases separated the two germline ends. Germline loops: CDR1 SGHRS, CDR2 YFSETQ. This CDR3 spans 16 amino acids. CDR3: CASSAARGRDTGELFF. The CDR3, as DNA: TGCGCCAGCAGCGCGGCGAGGGGGAGAGACACCGGGGAGCTGTTTTTT.

The rearrangement joins TRBV5-4 to TRBJ1-1, with 9 bases fitting TRBD1. CDR1 SGHNT and CDR2 YYREEE come from the germline V gene (reference sequence). Trimming removed 4 bases from V and 1 base from J; junction bases left unmatched: 2. The CDR3 covers 14 residues. CDR3 DNA sequence: TGTGCCAGCAGCCGGGGACAGGGGAACACTGAAGCTTTCTTT. Translated, it gives CASSRGQGNTEAFF.

In nucleotides, the CDR3 is TGTGCCAGCAGCCAAGATGCCAAACTCAACACTGAAGCTTTCTTT. As protein: CASSQDAKLNTEAFF. The V and J genes are TRBV4-2 and TRBJ1-1, with no clear D. V was shortened by 0 bases and J by 2 bases, with 10 bases between the two germline ends. The CDR3 loop spans 15 amino acids. From germline, CDR1 is LGHNA and CDR2 YNFKEQ.

V and J are TRBV5-4 and TRBJ2-7; a weak D match, TRBD1 (5 bases). This CDR3 spans 13 amino acids. CDR1 and CDR2 from the germline V gene are SGHNT and YYREEE (reference sequence). The V and J ends lost 2 bases and 5 bases respectively, with 11 bases between them. CDR3 DNA: TGTGCCAGCAGCTTTTCCAGGGTTCACGAGCAGTACTTC. Translation: CASSFSRVHEQYF.

The chain joins TRBV27 to TRBJ1-3; D unclear. This CDR3 spans 14 amino acids. Germline-derived CDR1 and CDR2 are MNHEY and SMNVEV (reference sequence). V was cut by 5 bases and J by 3 bases, with 11 bases left in between. The CDR3 DNA follows: TGTGCCAGCAGTCCCCTAGGTGATGGAAACACCATATATTTT. This translates into CASSPLGDGNTIYF.

CDR3 protein: CASSYGQGLNGYTF. DNA of the CDR3: TGTGCCAGCAGTTACGGACAGGGCCTAAATGGCTACACCTTC. The chain carries TRBV6-5 and TRBJ1-2; 8 nucleotides match TRBD1. Trimming took 2 bases from V and 6 from J; bases not matched to a gene: 5. CDR3 length equals 14 residues. Germline V lookup: CDR1 MNHEY, CDR2 SVGAGI.

V gene TRBV5-1 combines with J gene TRBJ2-3; D is ambiguous. This CDR3 spans 11 amino acids. With 6 bases removed from V and 0 bases from J, the gap between germline ends came to 2 bases. Germline CDR1 reads SGHRS; CDR2 reads YFSETQ. CDR3 DNA: TGCGCCAGCACTAGCACAGATACGCAGTATTTT. Translated: CASTSTDTQYF.

This sequence joins TRBV5-4 and TRBJ2-2; TRBD1 matches 9 bases. Germline CDR1 is SGHNT and CDR2 is YYREEE (reference sequence). Trimming at V came to 2 bases and at J to 4 bases, leaving 3 bases not matched to a gene. The CDR3 covers 15 residues. The CDR3 reads CASSFWTGVTGELFF. The CDR3 DNA follows: TGTGCCAGCAGCTTCTGGACAGGGGTCACCGGGGAGCTGTTTTTT.

The V and J genes are TRBV27 and TRBJ2-7; 7 bases line up with TRBD2. The CDR3 covers 17 residues. V dropped 5 bases and J dropped 3; count of bases not matched to a gene: 16. CDR1 MNHEY and CDR2 SMNVEV come from the germline V gene (reference sequence). CDR3 nucleotide sequence: TGTGCCAGCAGTCTCCGGGGGGAGGGCCCCCCCTACTACGAGCAGTACTTC. Encoded protein: CASSLRGEGPPYYEQYF.

This chain connects TRBV7-9 to TRBJ2-7, with TRBD2 identical over 12 bases. Germline CDR1 and CDR2: SEHNR and FQNEAQ (reference sequence). Trimming took 7 bases from V and 1 from J; bases not matched to a gene: 14. The CDR3 runs to 18 residues. The CDR3 DNA reads TGTGCCAGCACCCCCTCGGGACTAGCGGGTGTCGGATCCTACGAGCAGTACTTC. Its protein is CASTPSGLAGVGSYEQYF.

The gene calls are TRBV28 and TRBJ1-5, with D possibly being TRBD1 (6 bases). The germline V gene has CDR1 MDHEN and CDR2 SYDVKM. V gave up 4 bases and J gave up 2 bases, with 12 bases separating them. This CDR3 spans 15 amino acids. This chain's CDR3 is CASSSPGAGNQPQHF. Written as DNA, the CDR3 is TGTGCCAGCAGTTCTCCAGGGGCGGGCAATCAGCCCCAGCATTTT.

This clone was counted only a few times. This sequence joins TRBV13 and TRBJ1-3, with 7 bases aligning to TRBD1. In germline, CDR1 is PRHDT, CDR2 FYEKMQ (reference sequence). Losses at the gene ends were 7 bases for V and 4 bases for J; bases not matched to a gene: 7. This CDR3 is built from 14 residues. The CDR3 DNA reads as TGTGCCAGCACTAGAGACAGGGTGGGAAACACCATATATTTT. This translates into CASTRDRVGNTIYF. Together with reference TRBV13 and TRBJ1-3, the CDR3 gives the full variable domain: AAGVIQSPRHLIKEKRETATLKCYPIPRHDTVYWYQQGPGQDPQFLISFYEKMQSDKGSIPDRFSAQQFSDYHSELNMSSLELGDSALYFCASTRDRVGNTIYFGEGSWLTVV.

This clone was seen a single time. The rearrangement joins TRBV20-1 to TRBJ1-5; weak D call: TRBD1 (5 bases). This CDR3 is 15 amino acids long. Germline CDR1 and CDR2: DFQATT and SNEGSKA (reference sequence). V lost 3 bases and J lost 3, with 15 bases in between. CDR3 DNA sequence: TGCAGTGCTAGTGTCGGGGGAAGTTCCAATCAGCCCCAGCATTTT. It yields the protein CSASVGGSSNQPQHF.

As DNA, the CDR3 is TGTGCCAGCAGCTTAGTTGTGGGAGCCAACGCAGATACGCAGTATTTT. Residues: CASSLVVGANADTQYF. The chain carries TRBV7-3 and TRBJ2-3, with a possible D match to TRBD2 (5 bases). The length of the CDR3 is 16 residues. Germline-derived CDR1 and CDR2 are SGHTA and FQGTGA. Trimming shortened V by 2 bases and J by 4 bases, and 16 bases separated the two germline ends.

This clone occurred once. The chain recombines TRBV10-3 with TRBJ1-5; the D is unclear. Trimming stripped 3 bases from V and 7 bases from J, with 13 bases between. This CDR3 spans 14 amino acids. Germline V gives CDR1 ENHRY, CDR2 SYGVKD. The CDR3 region has the DNA TGTGCCATCAGTGATCCCGGGGTGGGGCAGCCCCAGCATTTT. Translating gives CAISDPGVGQPQHF.

The genes are TRBV7-6 and TRBJ2-7; 7 bases fit TRBD1. J gave up 3 bases and V 5 bases, and 10 bases lay outside the gene matches. The germline V gene has CDR1 SGHVS and CDR2 FNYEAQ. The CDR3 consists of 15 residues. The CDR3 DNA reads as TGTGCCAGCAGCCCACAAGGGACAGCGCTCTACGAGCAGTACTTC. Residues: CASSPQGTALYEQYF.